This passage covers 3 T cell receptor beta chains from one sample sequenced in a study of cytomegalovirus exposure and HLA in healthy donors. It was with 60 Vbeta and 13 Jbeta primers that the PCR ran. TCRdb's copy holds only in-frame clones and misses some; the assay was immunoSEQ multiplex PCR. In the table there are over 200,000 clones, 82% of which are singletons. The sample taken for sequencing was PBMCs. The receptor source for this set is a man aged 35 to 55 in good health and CMV-seropositive.

The V gene is TRBV4-2, the J gene TRBJ1-5; 7 nucleotides match TRBD1. Trimming took 1 base from V and 4 from J; bases not matched to a gene: 7. This CDR3 region has 16 residues. Germline values: CDR1 LGHNA, CDR2 YNFKEQ. CDR3 sequence: CASSQGQAGGNQPQHF. The CDR3 DNA is TGTGCCAGCAGCCAAGGCCAGGCAGGGGGGAATCAGCCCCAGCATTTT.

This chain connects TRBV6-5 to TRBJ1-1, with D unclear. Trimming pared 5 bases from V and 0 bases from J, leaving 7 bases between. The CDR3 runs to 13 residues. CDR1 MNHEY and CDR2 SVGAGI come from the germline V gene. The CDR3 loop reads CASSLSLNTEAFF. CDR3 in DNA: TGTGCCAGCAGTCTATCATTGAACACTGAAGCTTTCTTT.

This rearrangement joins TRBV7-9 to TRBJ2-5; tentatively, D is TRBD1 (5 bases). V shed 0 bases and J shed 5 bases, with 7 bases lying between them. Germline V lookup: CDR1 SEHNR, CDR2 FQNEAQ (reference sequence). The CDR3 has 13 amino acids. The CDR3 bases are TGTGCCAGCAGCTTAGCGGGGCTCGAGACCCAGTACTTC. Translating it yields CASSLAGLETQYF.